This passage covers 6 T cell receptor beta chains from one sample sequenced in a study of blood T cell repertoires in COVID-19. TCRdb's copy holds only in-frame clones and misses some; the assay was immunoSEQ multiplex PCR. The sample has 130,000 to 150,000 clones, 82% seen once. Sequenced: peripheral blood. The receptors were gathered from a human donor with acute or convalescent COVID-19. The donor label of this sample is uncertain.

This clone was counted between two and nine times. The V and J genes are TRBV20-1 and TRBJ1-2, with TRBD1 matching over 11 bases. With V trimmed by 3 bases and J by 4 bases, 10 bases remained unmatched. The CDR3 contains 16 residues. Germline V gene lookup returns CDR1 DFQATT and CDR2 SNEGSKA (reference sequence). This chain's CDR3 is CSASSDRGPIGYGYTF. CDR3 DNA: TGCAGTGCTAGTTCGGACAGGGGGCCCATTGGCTATGGCTACACCTTC.

The V call is TRBV10-3, the J call TRBJ1-1; 8 bases map to TRBD1. The germline CDR1 and CDR2 sequences are ENHRY and SYGVKD. V gave up 4 bases and J gave up 0 bases; unmatched junction bases: 13. CDR3 length: 18 amino acids. The chain's CDR3 is CAISGSGTGAGLNTEAFF. CDR3 DNA: TGTGCCATCAGTGGATCCGGGACAGGAGCCGGGCTGAACACTGAAGCTTTCTTT.

This chain uses TRBV6-6 with TRBJ1-2, with TRBD1 matching 10 bases. Germline CDR1 is MNHNY and CDR2 is SVGAGI (reference sequence). There are 15 residues in the CDR3. The V and J ends lost 7 bases and 5 bases, in that order; junction bases with no gene match: 10. The CDR3 DNA reads as TGTGCCAGCAATGAACCGGGACAGGGGCTATATGGCTACACCTTC. The encoded protein is CASNEPGQGLYGYTF.

The V call is TRBV11-2, the J call TRBJ2-5; 7 bases are a match to TRBD1. Germline lookup yields CDR1 SGHAT and CDR2 FQNNGV. The CDR3 is 16 amino acids. Germline trimming cut 2 bases from V and 1 base from J; bases unmatched to any gene: 7. CDR3 amino acids: CASSLRFSGGQETQYF. In DNA form, the CDR3 reads TGTGCCAGCAGCTTAAGGTTTTCAGGGGGCCAAGAGACCCAGTACTTC.

The rearrangement uses TRBV30 and TRBJ1-5, with 7 bases fitting TRBD1. Germline assignment: CDR1 GTSNPN and CDR2 SVGIG (reference sequence). With V trimmed by 4 bases and J by 5 bases, 2 bases remained unmatched. The CDR3 consists of 12 residues. The CDR3 nucleotides read TGTGCCTGGACCCAGGGGGATCAGCCCCAGCATTTT. This gives the protein CAWTQGDQPQHF.

This chain connects TRBV7-2 to TRBJ2-3; 9 bases agree with TRBD2. J lost 4 bases, V lost 1 base, and 9 bases had no gene match. The CDR3 is 17 residues long. The germline gives CDR1 SGHTA, CDR2 FQGNSA. CDR3 nucleotide sequence: TGTGCCAGCAGCTTAGATGTCTTGCGGGGGGGCGCAGATACGCAGTATTTT. The encoded protein is CASSLDVLRGGADTQYF.